The entry below gives a single T cell receptor beta chain sequence along with its context. This CDR3 comprises 17 residues. Germline V gene sequence: CDR1 SGHTA, CDR2 FQGTGA. With 1 base removed from V and 9 bases from J, the gap between germline ends came to 22 bases. The data derive from a study of blood T cell repertoires in COVID-19. Study-level background: Acute and convalescent COVID-19 samples came from the United States, Italy and Spain. Nucleic acid was either cDNA or gDNA, and it came from T cells, B-cell-depleted T cells, or PBMCs.

Original data processing: From reference gene primer amplification, estimates of nucleated cell counts were derived. The table came from immunoSEQ multiplex PCR; TCRdb's copy has only in-frame clones and leaves some out. From that table come the V and J calls and clone size; the DNA was used to work out D and trimming. The sample holds roughly 100,000 clones, roughly 82% seen once. Sequenced sample: peripheral blood. This clonotype was sampled from a man between 60 and 75 years old with acute or convalescent COVID-19. The chain carries TRBV7-3 and TRBJ2-1; D perhaps matches TRBD1 (7 bases). This chain's CDR3 is CASSLRGDREAQGEQFF. The CDR3 nucleotides are TGTGCCAGCAGCTTAAGGGGAGACAGGGAGGCCCAGGGTGAGCAGTTCTTC.